Listed here are 9 T cell receptor beta chains from one sample, sequenced in a study of beta chain features in type 1 diabetes. Study-level points and caveats: Type 1 diabetes patients showed a moderate but significant shortening of TCRB CDR3s in all four CD4+ subsets.

Their antigen targets remain unknown. The authors reverse transcribed all of the isolated RNA, so sequencing captured expressed TCRB transcripts. TCRdb's copy holds only in-frame clones and misses some; the assay was immunoSEQ multiplex PCR. The sample consists of tens of thousands of clones, around 70% of them appearing once. The material sequenced was Tregs from blood. The origin of the receptors is a woman younger than 30 with type 1 diabetes.

The rearrangement uses TRBV29-1 and TRBJ1-2, with 10 bases identical to TRBD1. CDR1 and CDR2 (germline): SQVTM, ANQGSEA. The CDR3 sequence is 14 residues long. V trimming: 7 bases; J trimming: 7 bases; junction bases outside the gene matches: 12. The CDR3 loop reads CSAVGTGVSGGYTF. The DNA of the CDR3 is TGCAGCGCCGTCGGGACAGGGGTATCTGGTGGCTACACCTTC.

The rearrangement uses TRBV7-3 and TRBJ1-5; 9 bases align to TRBD1. After removal of 5 bases from V and 7 bases from J, the junction contained 15 bases not matched to a gene. Germline V gene data show CDR1 as SGHTA and CDR2 as FQGTGA. The CDR3 has 17 amino acids. The DNA for the CDR3 is TGTGCCAGCAGCCTCTTGCGCCGGGACAGGGACGGACAGCCCCAGCATTTT. The encoded protein is CASSLLRRDRDGQPQHF. Complete variable domain (other parts from reference TRBV7-3 and TRBJ1-5): GAGVSQTPSNKVTEKGKYVELRCDPISGHTALYWYRQSLGQGPEFLIYFQGTGAADDSGLPNDRFFAVRPEGSVSTLKIQRTERGDSAVYLCASSLLRRDRDGQPQHFGDGTRLSIL.

In its sample, this clone was seen a few times. J is TRBJ2-1 and V is TRBV6-1; 8 bases are a match to TRBD2. The CDR3 extends over 18 amino acids. Per the germline V gene, CDR1 is MNHNS and CDR2 is SASEGT. V shed 8 bases and J 1 base; nucleotides not matched to a gene: 16. The CDR3 reads CASGVRGILAGSYNEQFF. CDR3 coding DNA: TGTGCCAGCGGTGTACGGGGCATCCTAGCGGGTTCCTACAATGAGCAGTTCTTC.

The chain couples TRBV11-3 to TRBJ2-1; D remains ambiguous. This CDR3 is 13 amino acids long. CDR1 SGHNT and CDR2 YENEEA come from the germline V gene. V dropped 5 bases and J dropped 7 bases, with 12 bases sitting between them. CDR3 nucleotides: TGTGCCAGCAGCGCCCGAGACTGGAATGAGCAGTTCTTC. Translated, it gives CASSARDWNEQFF.

The genes are TRBV5-6 and TRBJ2-7; the D gene is possibly TRBD1 (6 bases). The CDR3 runs 15 residues. Trimming pared 4 bases from V and 5 bases from J, leaving 19 bases between. Germline V CDR1 and CDR2: SGHDT, YYEEEE. The CDR3: CASSRTVLVEDEQYF. In DNA form, the CDR3 reads TGTGCCAGCAGCCGGACAGTTTTGGTAGAGGACGAGCAGTACTTC.

V is TRBV28 and J is TRBJ2-7, with unresolved D. The CDR3 has 15 amino acids. Germline values: CDR1 MDHEN, CDR2 SYDVKM. V shed 6 bases and J shed 2 bases, with 17 bases lying between them. The CDR3 region is CASRLTAPITYEQYF. The CDR3 coding sequence is TGTGCCAGCAGATTAACAGCCCCAATAACCTACGAGCAGTACTTC.

This chain joins TRBV23-1 and TRBJ1-2, with a weak D call TRBD1 (5 bases). TRBV23-1 is identified as an open reading frame with a role that is uncertain. This CDR3 region has 15 residues. V lost 4 bases to trimming and J lost 8 bases, with 20 bases between them. CDR3 amino acids: CASSRAQGGKWGYTF. CDR3 bases: TGCGCCAGCAGTCGAGCCCAGGGAGGGAAGTGGGGCTACACCTTC.

This rearrangement joins TRBV2 to TRBJ2-3, with D perhaps TRBD2 (6 bases). With 7 bases removed from V and 1 base from J, the gap between germline ends came to 18 bases. The V gene's germline CDR1 is SNHLY and CDR2 FYNNEI. This CDR3 contains 16 residues. The CDR3 here is CASIYGPASGTDTQYF. The CDR3 nucleotides are TGTGCCAGCATTTATGGGCCGGCTAGCGGCACAGATACGCAGTATTTT.

In regard to this clone: One junction end disagrees with the germline gene, perhaps due to a read error. The V gene is TRBV7-7, the J gene TRBJ2-7, with 7 bases fitting TRBD2. This CDR3 comprises 16 residues. The germline CDR1 and CDR2 sequences are SSHAT and FNYEAQ (reference sequence). As DNA, the CDR3 is TGTGCTAGCAGCATCGCGCAACTAGCGCACACCTACGAGCAGTACTTC. This codes for CASSIAQLAHTYEQYF.